A selection of T cell receptor beta chains follows, all from one sample in a study of beta chain features in type 1 diabetes. Some clones are missing from TCRdb's copy, which holds only in-frame ones; the method was immunoSEQ multiplex PCR. This table holds 120,000 to 150,000 clones, around 13% found once. What was sequenced was central memory CD4+ T cells from blood. These receptors were taken from a man aged 18 to 29 with type 1 diabetes. Both conserved end residues are trimmed from each CDR3.

j_call v_call cdr3_aa
TRBJ1-1 TRBV28 ASSVQGTDTEAF
TRBJ2-5 TRBV29-1 SVDSGTGRGGETQY
TRBJ2-5 TRBV21-1 ASSKGTSQETQY
TRBJ2-1 TRBV29-1 SGKGLSRGEQF
TRBJ2-5 TRBV19 ASTPTGEETQY
TRBJ2-2 TRBV19 ASSFSSGTGELF
TRBJ2-3 TRBV10-1 ASSEGLAVNTQY
TRBJ1-6 TRBV7-6 ASSFGRIGDSPLH
TRBJ2-3 TRBV28 ASSLLQDTQY
TRBJ2-3 TRBV27 ASREPGQGARVTQY
TRBJ2-7 TRBV7-6 ASSLDETVTYEQY
TRBJ2-5 TRBV27 ASSLLLRDKLQETQY
TRBJ2-7 TRBV5-6 ASSLDAYEQY
TRBJ1-6 TRBV14 ASSQLTGGNSPLH
TRBJ2-5 TRBV5-1 ASSLGTTTEGETQY
TRBJ2-1 TRBV4-1 ASSLEGASGAYNEQF
TRBJ2-2 TRBV7-2 ASSQQGAGGELF
TRBJ1-6 TRBV6-5 ASIDRSSYNSPLH
TRBJ2-1 TRBV11-2 ASSPGQYSYNEQF
TRBJ2-6 TRBV5-8 ASSHGQKPTGANVLT
TRBJ2-2 TRBV30 AWRETGWDTGELF
TRBJ1-4 TRBV7-9 ASSPRGSFNEKLF
TRBJ1-4 TRBV10-1 ASRRSEDEKLF
TRBJ1-2 TRBV6-1 ASTPGTDYGYT
TRBJ2-7 TRBV7-7 ASSSGTGYEQY
TRBJ1-1 TRBV30 AWARGEDTEAF
TRBJ1-5 TRBV23-1 ASSPLDSYQPQH
TRBJ2-7 TRBV15 ATSNPGQGFSYEQY
TRBJ1-1 TRBV14 ASSLQTLTGGTEAF
TRBJ2-2 TRBV5-1 ASSPNRELF
TRBJ1-4 TRBV4-2 ASSQEQRYSNEKLF
TRBJ1-5 TRBV13 ASSLDRDQPQH
TRBJ2-3 TRBV10-3 AILGQGEGDTQY
TRBJ2-1 TRBV6-5 ASSKLRGFDEQF
TRBJ2-3 TRBV9 ASSVFGATSGSTDTQY
TRBJ1-1 TRBV7-2 ASSFTSDLVAF
TRBJ2-1 TRBV27 ASRRTGPYNEQF
TRBJ2-3 TRBV6-5 ASRGTAQDTQY
TRBJ2-3 TRBV5-4 ASSRGVGLTTDTQY
TRBJ1-1 TRBV5-6 ASSRWTGGNTEAF
TRBJ1-2 TRBV29-1 SGGSNYGYT
TRBJ1-1 TRBV7-9 ASSPGTGRSTEAF
TRBJ1-6 TRBV5-4 ASSSVANSPLH
TRBJ2-5 TRBV5-1 ASSSPGRETQY
TRBJ1-2 TRBV7-2 ASSQRQGPYGYT
TRBJ1-2 TRBV7-9 ASTSPGGYGYT
TRBJ2-7 TRBV9 ASSVDPSMTYEQY
TRBJ1-4 TRBV5-1 ASSPGTSEEKLF
TRBJ2-4 TRBV19 ASSSPVNPWQNIQY
TRBJ1-6 TRBV5-4 ASSLVQESNSPLH
TRBJ1-1 TRBV4-2 ASSQEGGRSTEAF
TRBJ2-5 TRBV5-6 ASSLVSVQQETQY